This T cell receptor (beta chain) was recorded in a study of T-cell reconstitution after alpha-beta-depleted transplantation in children. Study results and limitations: It was newly produced T cells that mostly accounted for T-cell counts and diversity one year after transplant.

Germline V gene data show CDR1 as SGDLS and CDR2 as YYNGEE. After removal of 3 bases from V and 9 bases from J, the junction contained 22 bases not matched to a gene. This CDR3 has 20 residues. During its preparation, the TCRbeta library received unique molecular identifiers. MiXCR was run by TCRdb on the PCR reads, yielding one entry per CDR3 protein. This sample carries about 600,000 distinct CDR3 sequences, 10% to 15% of them seen once, and the ten largest clones take about 2.2%. This clonotype was picked up a small number of times. Its antigen remains unidentified. The source is a male patient between 5 and 17 years old who had a stem cell transplant for acute myeloid leukemia, so the T cells may come from the graft donor. Material: PBMCs, mostly from graft donor cells, obtained 360 days after TCRalphabeta/CD19-depleted stem cell transplant. The chain has TRBV9 and TRBJ2-1; 12 bases are shared with TRBD2. As DNA, the CDR3 is TGTGCCAGCAGCGCCAGGGCTGGGGGCCTAGCGGGAGGGCCGGGTGTTGAGCAGTTCTTC. Residues: CASSARAGGLAGGPGVEQFF.